This T cell receptor (beta chain) was found in a study of T cells and Merkel cell carcinoma outcomes. Study-wide results and caveats: Reportedly, T-cell repertoire with density predicts Merkel cell carcinoma outcomes.

Regarding this clone: Its matching antigen is unknown.

The data were produced by immunoSEQ multiplex PCR, yet TCRdb's version contains in-frame clones alone and is incomplete. The table lists some 13,000 clones, 80% to 95% of them singletons. This CDR3 is 14 amino acids long. The germline CDR1 and CDR2 sequences are GTSNPN and SVGIG (reference sequence). The ends were cut back, 7 bases at V and 0 bases at J, with 15 bases in the middle. The TCR comes from a human donor with Merkel cell carcinoma. The sequencing input was tumor tissue from Merkel cell carcinoma. This sequence joins TRBV30 and TRBJ1-2; perhaps TRBD1 as D (5 bases). CDR3 nucleotides: TGTGCCTACTCCCGGGGGGAATCTAACTATGGCTACACCTTC. Its protein product is CAYSRGESNYGYTF. Drawing the rest from reference TRBV30 and TRBJ1-2, the complete variable domain is SQTIHQWPATLVQPVGSPLSLECTVEGTSNPNLYWYRQAAGRGLQLLFYSVGIGQISSEVPQNLSASRPQDRQFILSSKKLLLSDSGFYLCAYSRGESNYGYTFGSGTRLTVV.